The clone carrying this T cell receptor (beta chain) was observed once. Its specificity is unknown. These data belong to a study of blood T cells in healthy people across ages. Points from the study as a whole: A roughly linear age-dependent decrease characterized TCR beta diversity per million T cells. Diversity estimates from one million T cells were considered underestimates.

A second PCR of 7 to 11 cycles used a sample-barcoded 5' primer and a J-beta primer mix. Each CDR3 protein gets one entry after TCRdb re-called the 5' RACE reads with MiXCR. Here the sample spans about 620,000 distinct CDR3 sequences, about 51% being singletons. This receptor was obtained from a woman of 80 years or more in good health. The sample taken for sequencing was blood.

CDR3 sequence (DNA): TGTGCCAGCAGCTCAAGCGGGTGGGGCCCAGATACGCAGTATTTT. It encodes CASSSSGWGPDTQYF. V is TRBV11-2 and J is TRBJ2-3; TRBD2 might be the D (6 bases). There are 15 residues in the CDR3. Trimming pared 4 bases from V and 4 bases from J, leaving 15 bases between. CDR1 is SGHAT, CDR2 FQNNGV, per germline. Supplemented by reference TRBV11-2 and TRBJ2-3, the full variable domain reads EAGVAQSPRYKIIEKRQSVAFWCNPISGHATLYWYQQILGQGPKLLIQFQNNGVVDDSQLPKDRFSAERLKGVDSTLKIQPAKLEDSAVYLCASSSSGWGPDTQYFGPGTRLTVL.